The 25 T cell receptor beta chains below come from one sample, sequenced in a study of long-term antiretroviral therapy in people with HIV. Runs used v3.0 of the immunoSEQ assay and were done at survey level. This table comes from immunoSEQ multiplex PCR, and its TCRdb copy is limited to in-frame clones, with some not included. Of fewer than 30,000 clones in the sample, around 80% were seen once. The source was unsorted PBMCs, collected 1.1 years before starting antiretroviral therapy. These receptors were obtained from a woman aged 25 to 39 with HIV.

The gene calls are TRBV2 and TRBJ1-5; D is undetermined. V shed 6 bases and J shed 10 bases, with 16 bases lying between them. CDR1 and CDR2 from the germline V gene are SNHLY and FYNNEI. The CDR3 spans 13 residues. This chain's CDR3 is CASSPDGGFPQHF. The CDR3 DNA reads as TGTGCCAGCAGCCCAGACGGAGGGTTTCCCCAGCATTTT.

CDR3 bases: TGTGCCAGCAGATCATTCAGGGCGGGCTACACCTTC. It is translated as CASRSFRAGYTF. The V gene is TRBV9, the J gene TRBJ1-2, with D perhaps matching TRBD1 (5 bases). CDR3 length: 12 residues. Trimming removed 5 bases from V and 8 bases from J, with 13 bases in between. Germline CDR1 reads SGDLS; CDR2 reads YYNGEE.

V usage is TRBV7-3 and J usage is TRBJ2-3; possible D gene TRBD2, 5 bases. The CDR3 is made up of 15 amino acids. The germline CDR1 and CDR2 sequences are SGHTA and FQGTGA. Trimming took 5 bases from V and 7 from J, leaving 19 bases between them. CDR3: CASSPAVTHGNTQYF. The CDR3 DNA sequence: TGTGCCAGCAGCCCCGCCGTTACCCACGGGAATACGCAGTATTTT.

V gene TRBV10-3 combines with J gene TRBJ1-1, with D unresolved. In germline, CDR1 is ENHRY, CDR2 SYGVKD. The CDR3 extends over 13 amino acids. Between the trimmed V and J ends, which lost 3 bases and 1 base, there was a span of 6 bases. Here the CDR3 reads CAISDWPNTEAFF. DNA for the CDR3: TGTGCCATCAGTGATTGGCCGAACACTGAAGCTTTCTTT.

The V gene is TRBV11-2, the J gene TRBJ2-3; D remains unclear. Between the trimmed V and J ends, which lost 6 bases and 2 bases, there was a span of 3 bases. Germline CDR1 reads SGHAT; CDR2 reads FQNNGV. This CDR3 region has 11 residues. CDR3 protein: CASSFTDTQYF. CDR3 nucleotides: TGTGCCAGCAGTTTCACAGATACGCAGTATTTT.

This chain links TRBV30 with TRBJ2-6, with D perhaps matching TRBD1 or TRBD2 (5 bases each). Germline V gives CDR1 GTSNPN, CDR2 SVGIG (reference sequence). V lost 6 bases to trimming and J lost 0 bases, with 12 bases between them. This CDR3 region has 15 residues. The CDR3: CACPPGPSGANVLTF. The DNA for the CDR3 is TGTGCCTGTCCTCCGGGGCCCTCTGGGGCCAACGTCCTGACTTTC. Filled out from reference TRBV30 and TRBJ2-6, the complete variable domain reads SQTIHQWPATLVQPVGSPLSLECTVEGTSNPNLYWYRQAAGRGLQLLFYSVGIGQISSEVPQNLSASRPQDRQFILSSKKLLLSDSGFYLCACPPGPSGANVLTFGAGSRLTVL.

The chain uses TRBV5-5 and TRBJ1-5; D is unclear. CDR3 length: 13 amino acids. The germline gives CDR1 SGHKS, CDR2 YYEKEE (reference sequence). Trimming left V 2 bases short and J 6 bases short, with 9 bases between. The CDR3 DNA follows: TGTGCCAGCAGCTTCCTAAGTAGTCAGCCCCAGCATTTT. This gives the protein CASSFLSSQPQHF.

The V gene is TRBV5-1, the J gene TRBJ1-2; D not certain. The CDR3 totals 13 residues. Deletions cut 0 bases from V and 3 bases from J, with 6 bases between. CDR1 SGHRS and CDR2 YFSETQ come from the germline V gene. This CDR3 is CASSLVRDYGYTF. The CDR3 DNA reads as TGCGCCAGCAGCTTGGTTAGGGACTATGGCTACACCTTC.

V gene TRBV9 combines with J gene TRBJ1-2; no clear D. Looked up from germline, CDR1 is SGDLS and CDR2 is YYNGEE. The CDR3 runs to 11 residues. Trimming shortened V by 3 bases and J by 2 bases, and 2 bases separated the two germline ends. The CDR3 loop reads CASSGNYGYTF. The CDR3 nucleotides read TGTGCCAGCAGCGGAAACTATGGCTACACCTTC. The complete variable domain, with remaining parts taken from reference TRBV9 and TRBJ1-2, reads DSGVTQTPKHLITATGQRVTLRCSPRSGDLSVYWYQQSLDQGLQFLIQYYNGEERAKGNILERFSAQQFPDLHSELNLSSLELGDSALYFCASSGNYGYTFGSGTRLTVV.

V is TRBV18 and J is TRBJ2-1; 13 bases align to TRBD2. The CDR3 has 15 amino acids. The ends lost 3 bases at V and 9 bases at J; junction bases unmatched: 5. CDR1 is KGHSH, CDR2 LQKENI, per germline. CDR3: CASSPFGLAGAEQFF. The CDR3 region has the DNA TGTGCCAGCTCACCGTTCGGACTAGCGGGGGCTGAGCAGTTCTTC.

The CDR3 DNA reads as TGTGCCAGCAGTTTGTTGACAGATACGCAGTATTTT. It codes for CASSLLTDTQYF. This chain uses TRBV28 with TRBJ2-3; D unresolved. Germline V gene data show CDR1 as MDHEN and CDR2 as SYDVKM. V lost 3 bases, J lost 3 bases, and 4 bases lay in between. The CDR3 spans 12 residues.

The rearrangement joins TRBV10-2 to TRBJ1-1; 9 nucleotides align to TRBD1. CDR1 is WSHSY, CDR2 SAAADI, per germline. V was clipped by 10 bases and J by 1 base; unmatched bases: 4. The CDR3 is 13 amino acids. The CDR3 DNA follows: TGCGCCACTCGGACAGGGGAGAACACTGAAGCTTTCTTT. It specifies CATRTGENTEAFF.

The chain couples TRBV5-4 to TRBJ2-7; 14 bases align to TRBD2. The CDR3 is 17 amino acids. Trimming at V came to 3 bases and at J to 3 bases, leaving 8 bases not matched to a gene. Looked up from germline, CDR1 is SGHNT and CDR2 is YYREEE (reference sequence). Here the CDR3 DNA reads TGTGCCAGCAGCTGGGGACTAGCGGGGGATCGGAACTACGAGCAGTACTTC. Protein: CASSWGLAGDRNYEQYF.

This CDR3 is CAVQPPTNYGYTF. For the CDR3, the DNA is TGTGCCGTACAACCTCCGACTAACTATGGCTACACCTTC. V and J are TRBV6-1 and TRBJ1-2; no clear D. The germline CDR1 and CDR2 sequences are MNHNS and SASEGT. Deletions cut 11 bases from V and 0 bases from J, with 13 bases between. The CDR3 runs to 13 residues.

The chain combines TRBV27 with TRBJ2-5, with D perhaps being TRBD1 or TRBD2 (5 bases each). The CDR3 runs 15 residues. V gave up 4 bases and J gave up 5 bases, with 17 bases separating them. Per the germline V gene, CDR1 is MNHEY and CDR2 is SMNVEV (reference sequence). The CDR3 loop is CASSSQGRGGETQYF. CDR3 nucleotide sequence: TGTGCCAGCAGTTCCCAGGGTCGGGGTGGGGAGACCCAGTACTTC.

J is TRBJ2-7 and V is TRBV10-3; D may match TRBD1 or TRBD2 (5 bases each). This CDR3 is built from 13 residues. CDR1 and CDR2 from the germline V gene are ENHRY and SYGVKD. V was shortened by 6 bases and J by 2 bases, with 11 bases between the two germline ends. CDR3 protein: CAIRGTATYEQYV. The CDR3 region has the DNA TGTGCCATCAGGGGGACGGCGACCTACGAGCAGTACGTC.

This clone showed up just a few times. The chain employs TRBV7-3 and TRBJ2-7; TRBD2 matches at 8 bases. J gave up 4 bases and V 8 bases, and 4 bases lay outside the gene matches. The germline V gene encodes CDR1 SGHTA and CDR2 FQGTGA. This CDR3 has 12 residues. CDR3 nucleotides: TGTGCCAGCGTGGCGGGGGGATACGAGCAGTACGTC. This encodes CASVAGGYEQYV.

The rearrangement uses TRBV28 and TRBJ2-7, with unresolved D. Germline CDR1 is MDHEN and CDR2 is SYDVKM. V lost 1 base, J lost 6 bases, and 7 bases lay in between. This CDR3 has 12 amino acids. The CDR3 is CASSLYSAEQYF. In DNA form, the CDR3 reads TGTGCCAGCAGTTTATACTCGGCCGAGCAGTACTTC.

This clone occurred once. The V and J genes are TRBV2 and TRBJ2-7; D uncertain. CDR3 length: 15 amino acids. Looked up from germline, CDR1 is SNHLY and CDR2 is FYNNEI. Trimming took off 0 bases at V and 3 bases at J, with 12 bases between the two ends. This CDR3 is CASSEANDFRYEQYV. The CDR3 DNA reads as TGTGCCAGCAGTGAAGCGAACGACTTCCGCTACGAGCAGTACGTC.

The V call is TRBV7-3, the J call TRBJ1-5; tentative D call: TRBD1 (6 bases). CDR1 SGHTA and CDR2 FQGTGA come from the germline V gene. There are 13 residues in the CDR3. V was pared by 5 bases and J by 4 bases, with 9 bases between. CDR3 region: CASSQGQNQPQHF. DNA for the CDR3: TGTGCCAGCAGCCAAGGACAGAATCAGCCCCAGCATTTT. Combining the CDR3 with reference TRBV7-3 and TRBJ1-5 gives the whole variable domain GAGVSQTPSNKVTEKGKYVELRCDPISGHTALYWYRQSLGQGPEFLIYFQGTGAADDSGLPNDRFFAVRPEGSVSTLKIQRTERGDSAVYLCASSQGQNQPQHFGDGTRLSIL.

The V call is TRBV2, the J call TRBJ1-6; 7 bases match TRBD1. The CDR3 is 15 amino acids. V lost 6 bases, J lost 5 bases, and 7 bases stayed unmatched. From germline, CDR1 is SNHLY and CDR2 FYNNEI. The CDR3, as DNA: TGTGCCAGCAGATATGACAGGGTGGATAATTCACCCCTCCACTTT. Protein product: CASRYDRVDNSPLHF. Supplemented by reference TRBV2 and TRBJ1-6, the full variable domain reads EPEVTQTPSHQVTQMGQEVILRCVPISNHLYFYWYRQILGQKVEFLVSFYNNEISEKSEIFDDQFSVERPDGSNFTLKIRSTKLEDSAMYFCASRYDRVDNSPLHFGNGTRLTVT.

This rearrangement joins TRBV11-2 to TRBJ1-1; D is uncertain. The CDR3 is made up of 12 amino acids. Germline CDR1 SGHAT, CDR2 FQNNGV. V lost 5 bases and J 5 bases, leaving 9 bases between the germline ends. In DNA form, the CDR3 reads TGTGCCAGCAGCCCAAGGGATACTGAAGCTTTCTTT. This gives the protein CASSPRDTEAFF.

This chain links TRBV9 with TRBJ2-7, with 8 nucleotides matching TRBD1. The ends lost 2 bases at V and 2 bases at J; junction bases unmatched: 6. This CDR3 contains 15 residues. CDR1 and CDR2 (germline): SGDLS, YYNGEE. CDR3 sequence reads: CASSVTGQGAYEQYF. For the CDR3, the DNA is TGTGCCAGCAGCGTTACCGGACAGGGTGCCTACGAGCAGTACTTC.

The CDR3 DNA sequence: TGTGCCAGCAGTACGCTACAGGGGGCCCCCTACGAGCAGTACTTC. Its protein product is CASSTLQGAPYEQYF. The V gene is TRBV6-6, the J gene TRBJ2-7; 9 bases are shared with TRBD1. Losses at the gene ends were 5 bases for V and 2 bases for J; bases not matched to a gene: 7. The CDR3 extends over 15 amino acids. Germline V gives CDR1 MNHNY, CDR2 SVGAGI (reference sequence).

The rearrangement links TRBV18 to TRBJ1-3; D may be TRBD1 (6 bases). The CDR3 has 14 residues. Germline loops: CDR1 KGHSH, CDR2 LQKENI. The V and J ends lost 6 bases and 2 bases respectively, with 11 bases between them. The CDR3 region has the DNA TGTGCCAGCTCGCTACAGGGAGCTGGAAACACCATATATTTT. Translation: CASSLQGAGNTIYF.